In its sample, the clone carrying this TCR beta chain was seen a few times. These data come from a study of T-cell memory formation after mild COVID-19. TCRdb re-analysed the 5' RACE reads in MiXCR, keeping a single row per CDR3 protein. Of hundreds of thousands of distinct CDR3 sequences in the sample, 15% to 20% were seen once. The source is a man younger than 35 who had mild COVID-19 (a few samples of this study predate the infection). Cell type and time point are not known. Sample: PBMCs or a T cell subset sorted from them (not recorded which).

CDR3 residues: CASSLLAGQSPLHF. CDR3 in DNA: TGTGCCAGCAGTTTACTCGCAGGACAGTCACCCCTCCACTTT. This sequence joins TRBV12-3 or TRBV12-4 and TRBJ1-6, with D possibly matching TRBD1 (6 bases). CDR3 length: 14 amino acids. Deletions cut 2 bases from V and 10 bases from J, with 12 bases between.